One and the same sample provided the 28 T cell receptor beta chains below, sequenced in a study of T cell changes during pregnancy in multiple sclerosis. Repertoires were generated with immunoSEQ multiplex PCR, while TCRdb's copy carries only in-frame clones and drops some. Of roughly 79,000 clones in the sample, roughly 93% were seen once. The source material was peripheral blood, sampled in the second trimester of pregnancy. These receptors originate from a female donor in good health, enrolled as a control in a pregnancy study.

V is TRBV6-6 and J is TRBJ1-5, with 7 bases that match TRBD1. Unmatched junction bases numbered 11, after V lost 2 bases and J lost 7 bases. There are 16 residues in the CDR3. Germline CDR1 is MNHNY and CDR2 is SVGAGI (reference sequence). The CDR3 spells CASSYPQRQGEQPQHF. CDR3 nucleotide sequence: TGTGCCAGCAGTTACCCACAAAGACAGGGTGAGCAGCCCCAGCATTTT.

The chain carries TRBV27 and TRBJ1-6, with 10 bases fitting TRBD1. Germline V CDR1 and CDR2: MNHEY, SMNVEV (reference sequence). The J segment lost 8 bases and the V segment lost 5 bases, leaving 6 bases of the junction unmatched. The CDR3 spans 15 residues. CDR3 protein: CASSPRTGGDSPLHF. In DNA form, the CDR3 reads TGTGCCAGCAGTCCCCGGACAGGGGGTGATTCACCCCTCCACTTT.

The chain links TRBV9 to TRBJ2-7, with 9 bases identical to TRBD1. The V gene end was trimmed by 2 bases and the J gene end by 4 bases; junction bases not matched to a gene: 7. Germline V gene lookup returns CDR1 SGDLS and CDR2 YYNGEE. This CDR3 comprises 15 residues. This chain's CDR3 is CASSVSGQGPYEQYF. Here the CDR3 DNA reads TGTGCCAGCAGCGTTTCGGGACAGGGACCTTACGAGCAGTACTTC.

The genes are TRBV6-5 and TRBJ2-7; D is perhaps TRBD1 (6 bases). The CDR3 extends over 15 amino acids. V was pared by 5 bases and J by 0 bases, with 14 bases between. CDR1 is MNHEY and CDR2 is SVGAGI in the germline V gene. For the CDR3, the DNA is TGTGCCAGCAGTCCCAGGACAGTCTCCTCCTACGAGCAGTACTTC. Protein product: CASSPRTVSSYEQYF.

This chain links TRBV6-6 with TRBJ1-5, with 7 bases identical to TRBD1. V lost 6 bases and J lost 4; bases outside the gene matches: 9. Germline V lookup: CDR1 MNHNY, CDR2 SVGAGI (reference sequence). This CDR3 has 15 amino acids. In DNA, the CDR3 is TGTGCCAGCAGGCTAGACGGGACAGAGAATCAGCCCCAGCATTTT. This gives the protein CASRLDGTENQPQHF.

This rearrangement joins TRBV5-4 to TRBJ1-1; tentative D call: TRBD1 (5 bases). Trimming took off 5 bases at V and 1 base at J, with 9 bases between the two ends. The length of the CDR3 is 13 residues. Germline assignment: CDR1 SGHNT and CDR2 YYREEE (reference sequence). The CDR3 is CASSQGANTEAFF. Written as DNA, the CDR3 is TGTGCCAGCAGTCAGGGTGCGAACACTGAAGCTTTCTTT.

The J gene is TRBJ1-2, the V gene TRBV19; 9 nucleotides match TRBD1. With V trimmed by 6 bases and J by 2 bases, 1 base remained unmatched. CDR3 size: 13 residues. CDR1 LNHDA and CDR2 SQIVND come from the germline V gene (reference sequence). CDR3 nucleotide sequence: TGTGCCAGTAGGGACAGGGGAAACTATGGCTACACCTTC. Residues: CASRDRGNYGYTF.

The chain uses TRBV13 and TRBJ1-2, with D perhaps matching TRBD1 (6 bases). Trimming pared 1 base from V and 5 bases from J, leaving 8 bases between. The CDR3 loop spans 13 amino acids. CDR1 PRHDT and CDR2 FYEKMQ come from the germline V gene (reference sequence). CDR3 loop: CASSLEQGYGYTF. The CDR3 coding sequence is TGTGCCAGCAGCTTAGAACAGGGTTATGGCTACACCTTC.

V gene TRBV29-1 combines with J gene TRBJ2-7; 7 bases are shared with TRBD1. Germline CDR1 SQVTM, CDR2 ANQGSEA. The CDR3 extends over 13 amino acids. J lost 3 bases, V lost 4 bases, and 6 bases had no gene match. The DNA for the CDR3 is TGCAGCGTTGGGACAGGAGAAGGCTACGAGCAGTACTTC. Translating gives CSVGTGEGYEQYF.

The V gene is TRBV5-1, the J gene TRBJ1-5; 11 positions match TRBD1. CDR3 size: 17 residues. V was clipped by 4 bases and J by 0 bases; unmatched bases: 6. In germline, CDR1 is SGHRS, CDR2 YFSETQ. CDR3 residues: CASSVGQGVDSNQPQHF. The CDR3 DNA reads as TGCGCCAGCAGCGTGGGACAGGGGGTTGATAGCAATCAGCCCCAGCATTTT.

V and J are TRBV19 and TRBJ2-7; no clear D. This CDR3 contains 14 residues. The V gene lost 5 bases and the J gene lost 0 bases, with 11 bases spanning the gap. The germline V gene encodes CDR1 LNHDA and CDR2 SQIVND (reference sequence). The CDR3 loop reads CASSPRISSYEQYF. The CDR3 DNA reads as TGTGCCAGTAGTCCCAGGATTAGCTCCTACGAGCAGTACTTC.

The chain recombines TRBV19 with TRBJ1-2; the match to TRBD1 covers 7 bases. Germline CDR1 reads LNHDA; CDR2 reads SQIVND (reference sequence). The J segment lost 4 bases and the V segment lost 5 bases, leaving 4 bases of the junction unmatched. The CDR3 runs 13 residues. The CDR3, as DNA: TGTGCCAGTAGTGGGGGACAGTTCTATGGCTACACCTTC. Amino acid sequence: CASSGGQFYGYTF.

This chain links TRBV7-2 with TRBJ2-1; D is perhaps TRBD2 (5 bases). Trimming shortened V by 3 bases and J by 10 bases, and 13 bases separated the two germline ends. This CDR3 comprises 13 residues. Germline CDR1 and CDR2: SGHTA and FQGNSA. In DNA, the CDR3 is TGTGCCAGCAGCTTGGAACTAGTAGCCGAGCAGTTCTTC. This translates into CASSLELVAEQFF.

This clone was found once. This rearrangement joins TRBV12-5 to TRBJ1-1, with 9 bases matching TRBD1. Germline lookup yields CDR1 LGHNT and CDR2 FRNRAP. After removal of 5 bases from V and 6 bases from J, the junction contained 7 bases not matched to a gene. This CDR3 is 14 amino acids long. This chain's CDR3 is CASGGTQGAPEAFF. Written as DNA, the CDR3 is TGTGCTAGTGGTGGGACACAGGGGGCCCCTGAAGCTTTCTTT.

The chain combines TRBV19 with TRBJ1-2; D perhaps matches TRBD1 (6 bases). Trimming took off 1 base at V and 8 bases at J, with 8 bases between the two ends. The CDR3 contains 12 residues. Germline V gives CDR1 LNHDA, CDR2 SQIVND (reference sequence). CDR3 sequence (DNA): TGTGCCAGTAGTATAGTTGGGGGCGGCTACACCTTC. It encodes CASSIVGGGYTF.

J is TRBJ1-5 and V is TRBV23-1; 7 nucleotides line up with TRBD1. TRBV23-1 is an open reading frame whose function is uncertain. J was trimmed by 3 bases and V by 0 bases; bases with no gene match: 11. This CDR3 has 18 amino acids. CDR3 sequence reads: CASSQSPGGGGDNQPQHF. CDR3 coding DNA: TGCGCCAGCAGTCAATCACCCGGAGGGGGCGGAGACAATCAGCCCCAGCATTTT.

This sequence joins TRBV30 and TRBJ2-2; D might be TRBD2 (6 bases). The CDR3 totals 13 residues. V dropped 1 base and J dropped 6 bases, with 9 bases sitting between them. Germline V CDR1 and CDR2: GTSNPN, SVGIG (reference sequence). CDR3 loop: CAWSDTGAGELFF. The CDR3 region has the DNA TGTGCCTGGAGTGATACGGGGGCCGGGGAGCTGTTTTTT.

The genes are TRBV7-8 and TRBJ1-1; tentative D call: TRBD1 (5 bases). The V and J ends lost 5 bases and 4 bases respectively, with 11 bases between them. This CDR3 has 13 amino acids. The V gene's germline CDR1 is SGHVS and CDR2 FQNEAQ. Here the CDR3 reads CASSPSQGTEAFF. The CDR3 DNA is TGTGCCAGCAGCCCTAGTCAGGGCACTGAAGCTTTCTTT.

The genes are TRBV19 and TRBJ2-1; D is possibly TRBD2 (6 bases). From germline, CDR1 is LNHDA and CDR2 SQIVND (reference sequence). CDR3 size: 12 residues. Between the trimmed V and J ends, which lost 6 bases and 6 bases, there was a span of 9 bases. The CDR3 nucleotides are TGTGCCAGTAGCGGGACTTTCAATGAGCAGTTCTTC. It yields the protein CASSGTFNEQFF. The full variable domain, its missing parts supplied by reference TRBV19 and TRBJ2-1, is DGGITQSPKYLFRKEGQNVTLSCEQNLNHDAMYWYRQDPGQGLRLIYYSQIVNDFQKGDIAEGYSVSREKKESFPLTVTSAQKNPTAFYLCASSGTFNEQFFGPGTRLTVL.

This clone has just a few counts. The J gene is TRBJ1-1, the V gene TRBV30; D not certain. V dropped 5 bases and J dropped 1 base, with 11 bases sitting between them. From germline, CDR1 is GTSNPN and CDR2 SVGIG (reference sequence). This CDR3 contains 13 residues. The CDR3 coding sequence is TGTGCCTGGCAAGATCAGGAGAACACTGAAGCTTTCTTT. This codes for CAWQDQENTEAFF. Based on the CDR3 plus reference TRBV30 and TRBJ1-1, the full variable domain is SQTIHQWPATLVQPVGSPLSLECTVEGTSNPNLYWYRQAAGRGLQLLFYSVGIGQISSEVPQNLSASRPQDRQFILSSKKLLLSDSGFYLCAWQDQENTEAFFGQGTRLTVV.

The J gene is TRBJ2-2, the V gene TRBV5-1, with D perhaps matching TRBD2 (6 bases). V gave up 4 bases and J gave up 5 bases, with 15 bases separating them. This CDR3 is 15 amino acids long. Germline V CDR1 and CDR2: SGHRS, YFSETQ. CDR3 region: CASSKEGRDTGELFF. CDR3 DNA: TGCGCCAGCAGCAAGGAGGGACGGGATACCGGGGAGCTGTTTTTT.

The genes are TRBV5-8 and TRBJ1-5; the match to TRBD1 covers 9 bases. The CDR3 length is 15 residues. V gave up 4 bases and J gave up 5 bases; unmatched junction bases: 7. The V gene's germline CDR1 is SGHTS and CDR2 YDEGEE. The CDR3 reads CASSLPGTGYQPQHF. The CDR3 DNA reads TGTGCCAGCAGCCTACCCGGGACAGGGTATCAGCCCCAGCATTTT.

The J gene is TRBJ1-1, the V gene TRBV6-1; D is possibly TRBD1 (5 bases). The V end was cut by 3 bases, the J end by 9 bases, with 14 bases between. The germline V gene encodes CDR1 MNHNS and CDR2 SASEGT. This CDR3 region has 13 residues. This chain's CDR3 is CASSDDQGQKAFF. In DNA form, the CDR3 reads TGTGCCAGCAGTGACGATCAGGGTCAAAAAGCTTTCTTT.

The chain joins TRBV11-2 to TRBJ2-1; 10 bases are a match to TRBD2. Germline CDR1 and CDR2: SGHAT and FQNNGV. J was trimmed by 10 bases and V by 0 bases; bases with no gene match: 12. The CDR3 runs 17 residues. This CDR3 is CASSLDGPSGGVKEQFF. CDR3 nucleotides: TGTGCCAGCAGCTTAGATGGGCCCAGCGGGGGGGTAAAGGAGCAGTTCTTC. The full variable domain, its missing parts supplied by reference TRBV11-2 and TRBJ2-1, is EAGVAQSPRYKIIEKRQSVAFWCNPISGHATLYWYQQILGQGPKLLIQFQNNGVVDDSQLPKDRFSAERLKGVDSTLKIQPAKLEDSAVYLCASSLDGPSGGVKEQFFGPGTRLTVL.

The chain combines TRBV4-1 with TRBJ2-1; 7 positions agree with TRBD2. The J segment lost 5 bases and the V segment lost 0 bases, leaving 10 bases of the junction unmatched. CDR1 and CDR2 from the germline V gene are MGHRA and YSYEKL. This CDR3 contains 17 residues. The CDR3 DNA follows: TGCGCCAGCAGCCAAGATTCTCCGGCTAGCGGCAACAATGAGCAGTTCTTC. Its protein product is CASSQDSPASGNNEQFF.

This chain uses TRBV9 with TRBJ2-2; 9 nucleotides agree with TRBD2. The CDR3 spans 15 residues. Losses at the gene ends were 4 bases for V and 6 bases for J; bases not matched to a gene: 7. CDR1 SGDLS and CDR2 YYNGEE come from the germline V gene. As DNA, the CDR3 is TGTGCCAGCAGCCGCGGGGGGGAAGGGGCCGGGGAGCTGTTTTTT. It specifies CASSRGGEGAGELFF. The whole variable domain, remainder taken from reference TRBV9 and TRBJ2-2, is DSGVTQTPKHLITATGQRVTLRCSPRSGDLSVYWYQQSLDQGLQFLIQYYNGEERAKGNILERFSAQQFPDLHSELNLSSLELGDSALYFCASSRGGEGAGELFFGEGSRLTVL.

V usage is TRBV9 and J usage is TRBJ2-2; D perhaps matches TRBD1 (5 bases). Trimming took 8 bases from V and 0 from J, leaving 8 bases between them. The CDR3 consists of 13 residues. Germline values: CDR1 SGDLS, CDR2 YYNGEE. CDR3 DNA sequence: TGTGCCAGTGAAGGGGCGAACACCGGGGAGCTGTTTTTT. Protein sequence: CASEGANTGELFF. Supplemented by reference TRBV9 and TRBJ2-2, the full variable domain reads DSGVTQTPKHLITATGQRVTLRCSPRSGDLSVYWYQQSLDQGLQFLIQYYNGEERAKGNILERFSAQQFPDLHSELNLSSLELGDSALYFCASEGANTGELFFGEGSRLTVL.

This clone was seen more than once but under ten times. The chain links TRBV30 to TRBJ1-1, with unresolved D. Per germline, CDR1 GTSNPN and CDR2 SVGIG (reference sequence). The V end lost 0 bases, the J end lost 10 bases, and 15 bases lay between the germline ends. The CDR3 has 13 residues. CDR3 amino acids: CAWSVQNTMGAFF. The CDR3 bases are TGTGCCTGGAGTGTACAGAACACAATGGGAGCTTTCTTT.